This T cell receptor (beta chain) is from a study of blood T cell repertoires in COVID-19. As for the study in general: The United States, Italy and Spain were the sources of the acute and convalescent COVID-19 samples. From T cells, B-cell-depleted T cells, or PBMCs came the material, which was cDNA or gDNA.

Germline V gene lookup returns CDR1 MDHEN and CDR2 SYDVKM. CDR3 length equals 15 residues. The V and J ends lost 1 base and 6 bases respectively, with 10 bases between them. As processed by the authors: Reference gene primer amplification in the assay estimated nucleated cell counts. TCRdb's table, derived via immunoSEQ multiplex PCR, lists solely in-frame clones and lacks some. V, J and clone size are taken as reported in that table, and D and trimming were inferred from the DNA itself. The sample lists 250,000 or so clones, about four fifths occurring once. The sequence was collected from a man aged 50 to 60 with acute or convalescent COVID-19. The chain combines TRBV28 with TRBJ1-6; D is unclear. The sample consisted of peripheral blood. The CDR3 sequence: CASSLLDNPNSPLHF. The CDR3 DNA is TGTGCCAGCAGTTTATTAGACAACCCTAATTCACCCCTCCACTTT. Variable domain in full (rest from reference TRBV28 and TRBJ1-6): DVKVTQSSRYLVKRTGEKVFLECVQDMDHENMFWYRQDPGLGLRLIYFSYDVKMKEKGDIPEGYSVSREKKERFSLILESASTNQTSMYLCASSLLDNPNSPLHFGNGTRLTVT.